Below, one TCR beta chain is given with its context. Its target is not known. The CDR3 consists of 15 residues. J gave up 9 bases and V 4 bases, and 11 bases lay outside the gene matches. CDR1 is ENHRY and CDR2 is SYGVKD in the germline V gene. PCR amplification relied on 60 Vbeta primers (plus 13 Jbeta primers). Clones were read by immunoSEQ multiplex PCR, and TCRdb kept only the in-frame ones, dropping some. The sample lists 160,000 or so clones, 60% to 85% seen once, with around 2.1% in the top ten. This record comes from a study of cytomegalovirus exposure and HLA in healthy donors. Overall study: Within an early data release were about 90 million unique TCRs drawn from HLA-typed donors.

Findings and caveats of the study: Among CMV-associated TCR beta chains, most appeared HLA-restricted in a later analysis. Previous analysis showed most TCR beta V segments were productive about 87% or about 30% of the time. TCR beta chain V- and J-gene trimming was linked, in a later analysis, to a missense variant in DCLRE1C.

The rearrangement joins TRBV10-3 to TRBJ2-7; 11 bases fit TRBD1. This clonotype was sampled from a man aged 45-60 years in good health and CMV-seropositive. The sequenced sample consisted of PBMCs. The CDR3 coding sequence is TGTGCCATCAGTGCGCCGGGACAGGGGGTCGAGGGGCAGTACTTC. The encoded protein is CAISAPGQGVEGQYF.